This T cell receptor (beta chain) was sequenced during a study of blood T cell repertoires in COVID-19. Study in general: The United States, Italy and Spain supplied acute and convalescent COVID-19 samples.

Per the original data handling: Researchers report that nucleated cell counts were estimated from reference gene primer amplification. Sequencing used immunoSEQ multiplex PCR; TCRdb keeps in-frame clones, though not all of them. Clonal size and the V and J genes are those of that table, whereas D and trimming came from the DNA. The table lists around 190,000 clones, 88% of them singletons. Seattle participants joined during active infection and were tracked over time. CDR3 length: 13 residues. The germline V and J ends were trimmed by 4 bases and 5 bases, with 12 bases remaining between them. Germline V gene data show CDR1 as SGHKS and CDR2 as YYEKEE (reference sequence).

The source material was peripheral blood. The TCR comes from a man aged 45 to 65 with COVID-19, enrolled during active disease. The chain employs TRBV5-5 and TRBJ2-5; D gene ambiguous. The CDR3: CASSIPGWETQYF. In DNA form, the CDR3 reads TGTGCCAGCAGCATCCCCGGGTGGGAGACCCAGTACTTC.